This TCR beta chain was retrieved from a study of shared clonotypes between healthy human individuals. The CDR3 runs 14 residues. Trimming shortened V by 5 bases and J by 8 bases, and 16 bases separated the two germline ends. In germline, CDR1 is MNHEY, CDR2 SMNVEV (reference sequence). Repertoires were generated with immunoSEQ multiplex PCR, while TCRdb's copy carries only in-frame clones and drops some. The data contain about 230,000 clones, approximately 70% of them seen just once; the ten biggest clones take up more than 9.5%. The rearrangement uses TRBV27 and TRBJ2-1; the D gene is possibly TRBD1 (6 bases). The receptor's source is a man aged 30 to 45 in good health. Sequenced material: memory CD4+ T cells sorted from blood. Described subset: CD45RA-negative fraction. CDR3 in amino acids: CASSNQGFFYEQFF. For the CDR3, the DNA is TGTGCCAGCAGTAACCAGGGGTTTTTCTATGAGCAGTTCTTC.